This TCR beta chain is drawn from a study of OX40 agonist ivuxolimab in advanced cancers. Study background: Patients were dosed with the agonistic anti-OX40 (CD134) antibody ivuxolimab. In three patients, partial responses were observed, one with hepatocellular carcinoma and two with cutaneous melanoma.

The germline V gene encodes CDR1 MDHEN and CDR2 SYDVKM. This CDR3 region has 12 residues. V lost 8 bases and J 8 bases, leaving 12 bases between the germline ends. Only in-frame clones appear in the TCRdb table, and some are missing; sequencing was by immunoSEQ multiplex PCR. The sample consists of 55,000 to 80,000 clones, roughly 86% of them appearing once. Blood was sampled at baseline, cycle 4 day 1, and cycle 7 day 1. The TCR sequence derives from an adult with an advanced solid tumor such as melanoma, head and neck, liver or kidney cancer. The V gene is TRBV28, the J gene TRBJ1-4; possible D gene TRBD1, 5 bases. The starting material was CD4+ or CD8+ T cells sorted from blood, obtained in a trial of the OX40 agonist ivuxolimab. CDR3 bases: TGTGCCAGCCGGGGGGTGGGGGAAAAACTGTTTTTT. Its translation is CASRGVGEKLFF.